The 14 T cell receptor beta chains below were found in one sample sequenced in a study of blood T cell repertoires in COVID-19. Measured with immunoSEQ multiplex PCR; TCRdb has only the in-frame clones, and not every one. The table shows about 220,000 clones, with 82% occurring only once. Sequenced: peripheral blood. The receptors stem from an elderly woman with acute or convalescent COVID-19.

The chain employs TRBV6-6 and TRBJ1-2; 8 positions agree with TRBD1. The CDR3 runs 15 residues. The V gene end was trimmed by 6 bases and the J gene end by 4 bases; junction bases not matched to a gene: 10. Germline-derived CDR1 and CDR2 are MNHNY and SVGAGI (reference sequence). DNA for the CDR3: TGTGCCAGCAGATTCCCAGGGGGCGTCGGCTATGGCTACACCTTC. This translates into CASRFPGGVGYGYTF.

The V gene is TRBV27, the J gene TRBJ2-1, with 7 nucleotides matching TRBD1. Germline CDR1 MNHEY, CDR2 SMNVEV (reference sequence). The junction had 7 bases not matched to a gene; V was cut back by 3 bases and J by 5 bases. The CDR3 is made up of 15 amino acids. The CDR3, as DNA: TGTGCCAGCAGTTTTGGCAGGGGGTGGGACAATGAGCAGTTCTTC. Its translation: CASSFGRGWDNEQFF.

The genes are TRBV29-1 and TRBJ2-1; D is possibly TRBD1 (6 bases). Germline lookup yields CDR1 SQVTM and CDR2 ANQGSEA. The CDR3 loop spans 11 amino acids. V lost 7 bases, J lost 5 bases, and 9 bases lay in between. The CDR3, as DNA: TGCAGCGGTGGACAGCACAATGAGCAGTTCTTC. Translation gives CSGGQHNEQFF.

This clone was picked up a small number of times. The chain combines TRBV6-5 with TRBJ1-2; no definite D call. In germline, CDR1 is MNHEY, CDR2 SVGAGI. The CDR3 extends over 14 amino acids. Trimming removed 2 bases from V and 7 bases from J, with 14 bases in between. The DNA for the CDR3 is TGTGCCAGCAGTTACACAAACACAGTAGGTGGCTACACCTTC. Protein sequence: CASSYTNTVGGYTF.

The chain recombines TRBV19 with TRBJ1-2, with 7 bases identical to TRBD1. The J segment lost 7 bases and the V segment lost 5 bases, leaving 10 bases of the junction unmatched. CDR1 is LNHDA, CDR2 SQIVND, per germline (reference sequence). The CDR3 runs 14 residues. The CDR3 DNA sequence: TGTGCCAGTAGTTTCACAGGGGAAGGAAGTGGCTACACCTTC. Protein sequence: CASSFTGEGSGYTF.

Turning to this clone: Mismatch with germline at one junction end may stem from a read error. The rearrangement uses TRBV12-3 or TRBV12-4 and TRBJ2-5; a weak D match, TRBD1 (6 bases). This CDR3 has 12 residues. CDR3 sequence reads: CASSRARDTYDF. For the CDR3, the DNA is TGTGCCAGCAGTCGTGCCCGGGACACTTACGACTTC.

This clone was counted a single time. The chain recombines TRBV13 with TRBJ1-1; TRBD1 aligns across 8 bases. This CDR3 region has 11 residues. The ends lost 5 bases at V and 10 bases at J; junction bases unmatched: 3. The germline gives CDR1 PRHDT, CDR2 FYEKMQ (reference sequence). CDR3: CASSTQGAAFF. CDR3 nucleotides: TGTGCCAGCAGCACTCAGGGGGCAGCTTTCTTT.

This clone was seen a few times. V gene TRBV2 combines with J gene TRBJ1-6; TRBD1 agrees at 8 bases. This CDR3 comprises 15 residues. CDR1 is SNHLY, CDR2 FYNNEI, per germline. V gave up 8 bases and J gave up 8 bases; unmatched junction bases: 11. The CDR3 here is CASYRAGTGYSPLHF. The CDR3 bases are TGTGCCAGCTACAGAGCCGGGACAGGATATTCACCCCTCCACTTT.

This clone was recorded once. The rearrangement uses TRBV7-8 and TRBJ1-1, with D maybe TRBD1 (5 bases). This CDR3 is built from 14 residues. Trimming cost V 4 bases and J 1 base, with 10 bases left between them. Germline CDR1 SGHVS, CDR2 FQNEAQ. The CDR3 DNA reads TGTGCCAGCAGCTCAGGGATAAAGAACACTGAAGCTTTCTTT. Its protein is CASSSGIKNTEAFF.

The chain uses TRBV5-6 and TRBJ2-2; TRBD1 aligns across 7 bases. This CDR3 region has 15 residues. Per the germline V gene, CDR1 is SGHDT and CDR2 is YYEEEE. V lost 4 bases, J lost 7 bases, and 10 bases stayed unmatched. As DNA, the CDR3 is TGTGCCAGCAGCCCAGAGACAGGGTTGGGCGGGGAGCTGTTTTTT. Translation gives CASSPETGLGGELFF.

The rearrangement joins TRBV5-1 to TRBJ1-4, with D possibly matching TRBD1 (5 bases). There are 13 residues in the CDR3. V lost 3 bases and J lost 12, with 15 bases in between. Germline V CDR1 and CDR2: SGHRS, YFSETQ. CDR3 DNA sequence: TGCGCCAGCAGCTACGGGACTGGAGAACAACTGTTTTTT. Translation gives CASSYGTGEQLFF.

V and J are TRBV29-1 and TRBJ1-1; D gene uncertain. The CDR3 covers 12 residues. V was shortened by 6 bases and J by 6 bases, with 14 bases between the two germline ends. The germline V gene has CDR1 SQVTM and CDR2 ANQGSEA. The CDR3 region has the DNA TGCAGCGTCGCAGGAGCGGCGGCTGAAGCTTTCTTT. As protein: CSVAGAAAEAFF.

Only one count was recorded for this clone. The rearrangement uses TRBV30 and TRBJ2-7; the match to TRBD1 covers 7 bases. This CDR3 comprises 15 residues. J gave up 9 bases and V 0 bases, and 14 bases lay outside the gene matches. Germline V lookup: CDR1 GTSNPN, CDR2 SVGIG (reference sequence). CDR3 amino acids: CAWSVPGTERLGQYF. The CDR3 DNA reads as TGTGCCTGGAGTGTCCCCGGGACAGAAAGATTAGGGCAGTACTTC.

CDR3 in amino acids: CASSRKDSGGTDTQYF. Written as DNA, the CDR3 is TGCGCCAGCAGCCGCAAGGATAGCGGGGGGACAGATACGCAGTATTTT. This chain links TRBV5-1 with TRBJ2-3, with TRBD2 matching over 10 bases. V was pared by 4 bases and J by 3 bases, with 8 bases of the junction left unmatched. This CDR3 has 16 residues. The germline gives CDR1 SGHRS, CDR2 YFSETQ.